The 17 T cell receptor beta chains listed next were all sequenced from one sample in a study of metastatic and nonmetastatic thyroid tumors. TCRdb re-clonotyped the PCR reads via MiXCR. The sample includes 35,000 to 55,000 clones, about 25% of them seen just once. No patient had received any treatment before thyroid surgery. Sequencing was carried out using blood. The receptor set was obtained from a male donor with papillary thyroid cancer or a benign thyroid nodule (not recorded which). Some clones in this sample may be carry-over from other donors' samples.

Judged by abundance, this clone is medium-sized (0.01 to 0.1%). The chain carries TRBV30 and TRBJ2-7; no definite D call. Germline V gene data show CDR1 as GTSNPN and CDR2 as SVGIG (reference sequence). The CDR3 extends over 11 amino acids. The ends were cut back, 0 bases at V and 4 bases at J, with 4 bases in the middle. CDR3 nucleotides: TGTGCCTGGAGTGTAGGGTACGAGCAGTACTTC. It translates to CAWSVGYEQYF.

In this sample, this clone is medium-sized (0.01 to 0.1%). The CDR3 nucleotides are TGTGCCAGCAGTTACAGGCAGTATAATGAAAAACTGTTTTTT. Translation gives CASSYRQYNEKLFF. The gene calls are TRBV6-5 and TRBJ1-4; no clear D gene. Germline assignment: CDR1 MNHEY and CDR2 SVGAGI. This CDR3 is built from 14 residues. The V and J ends lost 2 bases and 4 bases respectively, with 8 bases between them.

In its sample, this clone was seen a few times. The chain is built from TRBV6-1 and TRBJ1-5; D is undetermined. Per germline, CDR1 MNHNS and CDR2 SASEGT. V lost 1 base, J lost 6 bases, and 13 bases lay in between. This CDR3 is built from 15 residues. CDR3: CASSEVVWAGQPQHF. CDR3 sequence (DNA): TGTGCCAGCAGTGAAGTGGTGTGGGCGGGTCAGCCCCAGCATTTT.

The rearrangement joins TRBV11-1 to TRBJ2-3, with D hard to call. The germline V and J ends were trimmed by 6 bases and 0 bases, with 13 bases remaining between them. CDR3 length: 15 residues. Per germline, CDR1 SGHAT and CDR2 FQDESV (reference sequence). CDR3: CASRLRVPSTDTQYF. The CDR3 DNA reads TGTGCCAGCAGATTACGTGTCCCTAGCACAGATACGCAGTATTTT.

This clone is classed as medium-sized. The chain uses TRBV15 and TRBJ2-7; 8 bases match TRBD2. CDR1 and CDR2 (germline): LNHNV, YYDKDF (reference sequence). V dropped 1 base and J dropped 0; count of bases not matched to a gene: 5. The CDR3 has 16 amino acids. The CDR3: CATSRGAGAGSYEQYF. As DNA, the CDR3 is TGTGCCACCAGCAGAGGAGCGGGAGCTGGCTCCTACGAGCAGTACTTC.

This clone was seen ten or more times. The V call is TRBV29-1, the J call TRBJ1-2, with D possibly matching TRBD1 (5 bases). Germline assignment: CDR1 SQVTM and CDR2 ANQGSEA. Trimming took 3 bases from V and 5 from J, leaving 19 bases between them. The CDR3 is made up of 15 amino acids. The CDR3 DNA reads as TGCAGCGTTGATGTAAAGGCTCAGGGCAGGTATGGCTACACCTTC. Translating it yields CSVDVKAQGRYGYTF.

There are many counts of this clone. The chain links TRBV5-1 to TRBJ2-3, with unresolved D. V lost 0 bases and J 6 bases, leaving 5 bases between the germline ends. The CDR3 is 12 residues long. The germline V gene has CDR1 SGHRS and CDR2 YFSETQ. The CDR3 DNA follows: TGCGCCAGCAGCTTGGGGGCGGATACGCAGTATTTT. As protein: CASSLGADTQYF. Looking up the rest from reference TRBV5-1 and TRBJ2-3 gives the full variable domain: KAGVTQTPRYLIKTRGQQVTLSCSPISGHRSVSWYQQTPGQGLQFLFEYFSETQRNKGNFPGRFSGRQFSNSRSEMNVSTLELGDSALYLCASSLGADTQYFGPGTRLTVL.

This clone appeared a few times. CDR3 sequence reads: CASSAAGTGLEKLFF. The CDR3 DNA reads as TGTGCCAGCAGTGCCGCCGGGACAGGGTTGGAAAAACTGTTTTTT. The chain carries TRBV28 and TRBJ1-4, with TRBD1 matching 9 bases. Looked up from germline, CDR1 is MDHEN and CDR2 is SYDVKM. The CDR3 length is 15 residues. Losses at the gene ends were 5 bases for V and 8 bases for J; bases not matched to a gene: 9.

V gene TRBV7-3 combines with J gene TRBJ2-7, with 7 positions matching TRBD1. The length of the CDR3 is 13 residues. Trimming took 5 bases from V and 7 from J; bases not matched to a gene: 8. Germline V gene data show CDR1 as SGHTA and CDR2 as FQGTGA. The CDR3 nucleotides are TGTGCCAGCAGCCCGGGACAGAGCCTAGAGCAGTACTTC. This sequence encodes CASSPGQSLEQYF. The variable domain in full, completed from reference TRBV7-3 and TRBJ2-7, reads GAGVSQTPSNKVTEKGKYVELRCDPISGHTALYWYRQSLGQGPEFLIYFQGTGAADDSGLPNDRFFAVRPEGSVSTLKIQRTERGDSAVYLCASSPGQSLEQYFGPGTRLTVT.

This clone was counted a single time. The chain carries TRBV7-3 and TRBJ2-1; 7 bases match TRBD2. The germline gives CDR1 SGHTA, CDR2 FQGTGA. CDR3 length equals 18 residues. Trimming took 1 base from V and 3 from J; bases not matched to a gene: 12. The DNA of the CDR3 is TGTGCCAGCAGCTTAAATGTAGCGGGCCCAGGGTACTACAATGAGCAGTTCTTC. The encoded protein is CASSLNVAGPGYYNEQFF.

J is TRBJ1-2 and V is TRBV4-1; TRBD1 is a possible D gene (6 bases). With 0 bases removed from V and 5 bases from J, the gap between germline ends came to 7 bases. The CDR3 runs to 13 residues. In germline, CDR1 is MGHRA, CDR2 YSYEKL. The DNA of the CDR3 is TGCGCCAGCAGCCAAGAGGACAGTTATGGCTACACCTTC. Residues: CASSQEDSYGYTF.

This clone was observed many times. J is TRBJ2-1 and V is TRBV25-1, with D maybe TRBD2 (5 bases). V lost 2 bases and J 10 bases, leaving 6 bases between the germline ends. Per the germline V gene, CDR1 is MGHDK and CDR2 is SYGVNS. CDR3 length: 11 amino acids. The CDR3 protein is CASSETGEQFF. The CDR3 DNA reads TGTGCCAGCAGTGAAACGGGAGAGCAGTTCTTC.

V is TRBV6-1 and J is TRBJ2-2; no definite D call. The CDR3 length is 13 residues. Trimming took off 2 bases at V and 5 bases at J, with 6 bases between the two ends. Germline CDR1 reads MNHNS; CDR2 reads SASEGT. CDR3 sequence: CASSEWETGELFF. The CDR3 bases are TGTGCCAGCAGTGAATGGGAAACCGGGGAGCTGTTTTTT.

This clone was detected ten times or more. The gene calls are TRBV14 and TRBJ2-7; 11 bases agree with TRBD2. The CDR3 runs to 15 residues. V was pared by 5 bases and J by 5 bases, with 8 bases of the junction left unmatched. Per germline, CDR1 SGHDN and CDR2 FVKESK. In nucleotides, the CDR3 is TGTGCCAGCAGCTACGGGCTAGCGGGAGGAGACGAGCAGTACTTC. Translating it yields CASSYGLAGGDEQYF.

The J gene is TRBJ1-2, the V gene TRBV9, with a tentative D call TRBD1 (5 bases). Trimming removed 2 bases from V and 2 bases from J, with 13 bases in between. Germline V CDR1 and CDR2: SGDLS, YYNGEE. There are 15 residues in the CDR3. CDR3 residues: CASSVHGDVNYGYTF. The CDR3 DNA reads TGTGCCAGCAGCGTCCACGGGGACGTCAACTATGGCTACACCTTC.

V is TRBV7-9 and J is TRBJ2-7, with D tentatively TRBD1 (6 bases). This CDR3 spans 13 amino acids. Germline CDR1 reads SEHNR; CDR2 reads FQNEAQ (reference sequence). V shed 1 base and J shed 4 bases, with 8 bases lying between them. The CDR3 loop reads CASSLEQGYEQYF. The CDR3 nucleotides read TGTGCCAGCAGCTTAGAACAGGGTTACGAGCAGTACTTC.

The chain carries TRBV7-8 and TRBJ1-2, with TRBD1 matching 7 bases. The CDR3 is made up of 17 amino acids. Losses at the gene ends were 2 bases for V and 1 base for J; bases not matched to a gene: 10. CDR1 SGHVS and CDR2 FQNEAQ come from the germline V gene. CDR3 protein: CASSLQTGFPFNYGYTF. The CDR3 region has the DNA TGTGCCAGCAGCTTACAGACAGGGTTCCCTTTTAACTATGGCTACACCTTC.